A single sample is the source of the 2 T cell receptor beta chains below, sequenced in a study of response to subunit inactivated influenza vaccine. TCRdb reanalysed the RT-PCR reads using MiXCR and keeps one entry per CDR3 protein. The data contain around 600,000 distinct CDR3 sequences, about 11% of them singletons. Another study also made use of these data, one on T cells expressing NK-cell markers. From that second work: TCR beta cDNA was made by 5'RACE template switching with UMIs.

Sequences were derived from PBMCs from blood, sampled on the day of vaccination. These receptor sequences come from a middle-aged man who received an inactivated influenza vaccine.

This clonotype has just a few counts. V and J are TRBV5-1 and TRBJ2-3; D may correspond to TRBD1 or TRBD2 (5 bases each). Germline V gives CDR1 SGHRS, CDR2 YFSETQ. The CDR3 is 16 residues long. Trimming shortened V by 0 bases and J by 0 bases, and 11 bases separated the two germline ends. In nucleotides, the CDR3 is TGCGCCAGCAGCTTGGGCACTGGGGGTAGCACAGATACGCAGTATTTT. Amino acid sequence: CASSLGTGGSTDTQYF.

Only a few counts were recorded for this clonotype. This rearrangement joins TRBV4-2 to TRBJ1-2; tentatively, D is TRBD1 (6 bases). The CDR3 runs 16 residues. CDR1 is LGHNA and CDR2 is YNFKEQ in the germline V gene. V gave up 0 bases and J gave up 13 bases, with 24 bases separating them. CDR3 bases: TGTGCCAGCAGCCAAGAAGAAGGGGGGCATAAGGTGGCTAGCACCTTC. Amino acid sequence: CASSQEEGGHKVASTF.